This T cell receptor (beta chain) was captured by sequencing in a study of control samples from healthy donors and cancer patients. The table came from immunoSEQ multiplex PCR; TCRdb's copy has only in-frame clones and leaves some out. The repertoire consists of tens of thousands of clones, with roughly 89% occurring once and the leading ten covering 10% to 15%. The CDR3 sequence is 13 residues long. Looked up from germline, CDR1 is SEHNR and CDR2 is FQNEAQ (reference sequence). V shed 5 bases and J shed 4 bases, with 11 bases lying between them. The receptor's source is a man aged 50 to 60 with lung cancer. The V call is TRBV7-9, the J call TRBJ1-2; D not certain. Sequencing was performed on PBMCs. CDR3 sequence: CASSVAGLYGYTF. CDR3 DNA sequence: TGTGCCAGCAGCGTTGCCGGCCTCTATGGCTACACCTTC.